What follows describes a single TCR beta chain. The data originate from a study of T-cell reconstitution after alpha-beta-depleted transplantation in children. Unique molecular identifiers were used to barcode this TCRbeta library. MiXCR, run by TCRdb on the PCR reads, gives a single entry per CDR3 protein. The sample records more than 550,000 distinct CDR3 sequences, under 12% being singletons. This CDR3 is 16 amino acids long. The germline V and J ends were trimmed by 2 bases and 7 bases, with 17 bases remaining between them. Looked up from germline, CDR1 is KGHSH and CDR2 is LQKENI. The rearrangement uses TRBV18 and TRBJ1-4; the D gene is possibly TRBD1 (5 bases). Sequencing was performed on PBMCs from the stem cell graft donor, taken from the stem cell graft. The receptor was isolated from a human donor who donated a stem cell graft to a child with acute myeloid leukemia. The CDR3 sequence: CASSPNSGSQGEKLFF. The DNA for the CDR3 is TGTGCCAGCTCACCAAATTCAGGGAGTCAAGGTGAAAAACTGTTTTTT.